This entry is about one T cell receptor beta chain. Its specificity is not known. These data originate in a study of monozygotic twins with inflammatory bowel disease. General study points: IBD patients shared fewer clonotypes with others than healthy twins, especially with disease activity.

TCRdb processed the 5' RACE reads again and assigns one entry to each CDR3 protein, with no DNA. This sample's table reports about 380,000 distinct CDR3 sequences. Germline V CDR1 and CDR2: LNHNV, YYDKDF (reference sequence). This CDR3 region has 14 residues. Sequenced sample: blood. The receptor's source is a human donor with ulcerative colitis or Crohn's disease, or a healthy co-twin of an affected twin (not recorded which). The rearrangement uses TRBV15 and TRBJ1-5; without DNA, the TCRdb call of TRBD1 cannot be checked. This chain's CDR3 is CATSPDRPNQPQHF.